This TCR beta chain appears in the sequencing data of a study of cytomegalovirus exposure and HLA in healthy donors. About the research overall: Genotyping showed 81% of 350 to 400 donors falling in the Caucasian-associated ancestry cluster.

V trimming: 1 base; J trimming: 0 bases; junction bases outside the gene matches: 12. This CDR3 region has 19 residues. Germline CDR1 LGHNA, CDR2 YNFKEQ. This clone was detected only a few times. The antigen is undetermined. The primer mix had 60 Vbeta and 13 Jbeta primers. The assay was immunoSEQ multiplex PCR, and TCRdb's table has in-frame clones only and misses some. Of 90,000 or so clones in the sample, approximately 71% were seen once. Whole-study findings and limits: It was likely that a cluster of highly shared sequence variants was a sequencing artifact.

This TCR was recovered from a woman aged 18-35 years in good health and CMV-seropositive. What was sequenced was PBMCs. The chain carries TRBV4-2 and TRBJ2-3, with 8 bases matching TRBD2. In nucleotides, the CDR3 is TGTGCCAGCAGCCAAGGAGGGCTAGCGGGCTCCTCGAGCACAGATACGCAGTATTTT. Its protein is CASSQGGLAGSSSTDTQYF.